This T cell receptor beta chain derives from a study of T cell responses to AZD1222 COVID-19 vaccine. Sequenced by immunoSEQ multiplex PCR; TCRdb stores in-frame clones only, minus some. The table includes about 76,000 clones, roughly 80% detected once. Points from the study as a whole: Variant regions that are unmutated are reportedly the target of nearly half of spike-specific TCRs. There were repertoire samples only from the period after the peak T cell response. Donors were chiefly white British, with a greater number of females, and clonal diversity was perhaps underestimated. Spike-specific TCR depth and breadth grew after two AZD1222 doses.

This CDR3 region has 16 residues. V shed 4 bases, J shed 4 bases, and the junction held 9 bases outside the gene matches. Germline values: CDR1 SGHDT, CDR2 YYEEEE. This clone was recorded only once. Antigen: not known. The source is an adult who received the MenACWY meningococcal vaccine as a control. The chain combines TRBV5-6 with TRBJ2-1; TRBD2 aligns across 9 bases. Material: peripheral blood, obtained 28 days after the second dose of the MenACWY control vaccine. CDR3 region: CASSRYSGSGYNEQFF. The CDR3 coding sequence is TGTGCCAGCAGCCGATATAGCGGGAGTGGGTACAATGAGCAGTTCTTC.